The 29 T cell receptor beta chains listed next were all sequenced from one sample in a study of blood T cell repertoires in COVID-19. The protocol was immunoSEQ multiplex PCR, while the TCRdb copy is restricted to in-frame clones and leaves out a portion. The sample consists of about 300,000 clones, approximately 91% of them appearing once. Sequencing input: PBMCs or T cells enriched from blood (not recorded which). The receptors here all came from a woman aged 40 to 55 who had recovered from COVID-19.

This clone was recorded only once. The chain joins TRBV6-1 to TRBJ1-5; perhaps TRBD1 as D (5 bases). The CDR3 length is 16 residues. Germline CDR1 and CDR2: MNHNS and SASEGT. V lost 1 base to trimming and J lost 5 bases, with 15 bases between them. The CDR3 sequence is CASSEGSGWVDQPQHF. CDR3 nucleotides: TGTGCCAGCAGTGAAGGGTCAGGGTGGGTGGATCAGCCCCAGCATTTT.

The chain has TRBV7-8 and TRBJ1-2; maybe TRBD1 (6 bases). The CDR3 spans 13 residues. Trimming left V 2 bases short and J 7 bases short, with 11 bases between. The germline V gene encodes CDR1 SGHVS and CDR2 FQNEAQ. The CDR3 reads CASSLTSGVGYTF. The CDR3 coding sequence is TGTGCCAGCAGCTTAACGTCAGGGGTTGGCTACACCTTC.

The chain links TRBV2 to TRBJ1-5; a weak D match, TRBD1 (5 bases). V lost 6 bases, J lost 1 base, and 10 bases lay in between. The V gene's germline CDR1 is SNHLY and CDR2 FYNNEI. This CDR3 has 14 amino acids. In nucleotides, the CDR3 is TGTGCCAGCAGACAGGACGGGAGCAATCAGCCCCAGCATTTT. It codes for CASRQDGSNQPQHF.

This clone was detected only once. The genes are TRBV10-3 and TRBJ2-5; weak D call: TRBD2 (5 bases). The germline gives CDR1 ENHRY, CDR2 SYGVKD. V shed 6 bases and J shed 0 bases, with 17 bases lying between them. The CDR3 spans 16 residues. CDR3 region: CAIRAFDRDHQETQYF. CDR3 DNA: TGTGCCATCAGGGCCTTTGACCGGGATCACCAAGAGACCCAGTACTTC.

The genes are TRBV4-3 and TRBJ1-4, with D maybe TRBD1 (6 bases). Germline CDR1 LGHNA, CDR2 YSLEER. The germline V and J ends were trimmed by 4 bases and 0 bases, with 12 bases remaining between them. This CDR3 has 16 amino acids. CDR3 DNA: TGCGCCAGCAGCCCACAGGGAGACGCAACTAATGAAAAACTGTTTTTT. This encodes CASSPQGDATNEKLFF.

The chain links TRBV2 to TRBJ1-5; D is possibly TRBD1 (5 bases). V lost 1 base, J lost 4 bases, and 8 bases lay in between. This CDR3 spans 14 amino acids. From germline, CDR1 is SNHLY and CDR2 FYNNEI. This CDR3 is CASSEEGQNQPQHF. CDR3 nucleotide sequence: TGTGCCAGCAGTGAAGAGGGGCAGAATCAGCCCCAGCATTTT.

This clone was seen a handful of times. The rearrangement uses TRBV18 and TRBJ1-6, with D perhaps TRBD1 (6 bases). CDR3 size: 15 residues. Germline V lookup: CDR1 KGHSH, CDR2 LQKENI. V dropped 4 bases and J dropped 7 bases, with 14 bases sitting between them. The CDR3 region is CASSQQGSRNSPLHF. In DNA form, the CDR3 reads TGTGCCAGCTCACAACAGGGATCTCGGAATTCACCCCTCCACTTT.

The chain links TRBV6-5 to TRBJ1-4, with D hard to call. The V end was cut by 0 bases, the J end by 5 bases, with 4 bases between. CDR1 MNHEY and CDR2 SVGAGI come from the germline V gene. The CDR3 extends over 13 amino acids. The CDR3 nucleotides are TGTGCCAGCAGTTACTCCCTAAATGAAAAACTGTTTTTT. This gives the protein CASSYSLNEKLFF.

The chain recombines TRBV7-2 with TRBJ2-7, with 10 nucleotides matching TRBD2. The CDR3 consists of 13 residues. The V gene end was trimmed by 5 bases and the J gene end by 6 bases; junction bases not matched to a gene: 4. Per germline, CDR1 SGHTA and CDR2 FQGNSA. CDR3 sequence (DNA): TGTGCCAGCAGCCCCGGACTAGCGGTCGAGCAGTACTTC. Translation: CASSPGLAVEQYF.

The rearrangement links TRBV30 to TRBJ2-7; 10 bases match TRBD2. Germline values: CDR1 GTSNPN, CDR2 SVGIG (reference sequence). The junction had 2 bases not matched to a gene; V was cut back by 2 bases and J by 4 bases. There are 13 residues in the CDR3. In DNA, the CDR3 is TGTGCCTGGAGTACTAGCGGGAAGTACGAGCAGTACTTC. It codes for CAWSTSGKYEQYF.

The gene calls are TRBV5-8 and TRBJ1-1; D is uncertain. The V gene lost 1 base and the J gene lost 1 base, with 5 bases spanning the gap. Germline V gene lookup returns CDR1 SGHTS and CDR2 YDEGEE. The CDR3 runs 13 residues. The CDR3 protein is CASSLYRNTEAFF. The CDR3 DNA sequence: TGTGCCAGCAGCTTGTACAGGAACACTGAAGCTTTCTTT.

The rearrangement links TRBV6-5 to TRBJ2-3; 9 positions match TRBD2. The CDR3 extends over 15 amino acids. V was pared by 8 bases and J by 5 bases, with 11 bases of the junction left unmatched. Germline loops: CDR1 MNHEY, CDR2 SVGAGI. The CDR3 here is CASHWRGGGIDTQYF. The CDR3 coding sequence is TGTGCCAGCCACTGGCGCGGGGGGGGTATAGATACGCAGTATTTT.

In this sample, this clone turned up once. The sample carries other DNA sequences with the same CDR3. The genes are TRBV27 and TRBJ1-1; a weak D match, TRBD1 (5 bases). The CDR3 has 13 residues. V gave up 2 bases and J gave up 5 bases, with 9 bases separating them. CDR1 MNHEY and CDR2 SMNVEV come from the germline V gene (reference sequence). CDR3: CASSLGGATEAFF. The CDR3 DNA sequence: TGTGCCAGCAGTTTAGGAGGGGCTACTGAAGCTTTCTTT.

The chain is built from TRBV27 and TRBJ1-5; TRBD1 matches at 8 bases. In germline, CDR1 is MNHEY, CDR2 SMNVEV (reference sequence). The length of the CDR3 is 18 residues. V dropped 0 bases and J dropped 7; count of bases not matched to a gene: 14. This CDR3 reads CASSLSPPGQVRRQPQHF. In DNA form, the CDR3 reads TGTGCCAGCAGTTTATCGCCCCCGGGACAGGTTAGGAGGCAGCCCCAGCATTTT.

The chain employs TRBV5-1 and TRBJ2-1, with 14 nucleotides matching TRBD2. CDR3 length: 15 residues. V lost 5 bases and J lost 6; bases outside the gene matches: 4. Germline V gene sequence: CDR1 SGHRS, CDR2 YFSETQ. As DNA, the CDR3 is TGCGCCAGCAGGGCGGGACTAGCGGGGGTCAATGAGCAGTTCTTC. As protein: CASRAGLAGVNEQFF.

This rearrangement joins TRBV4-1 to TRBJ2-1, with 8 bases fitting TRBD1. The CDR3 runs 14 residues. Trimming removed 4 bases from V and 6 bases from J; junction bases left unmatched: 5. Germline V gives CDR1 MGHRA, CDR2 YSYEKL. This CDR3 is CASSLPDRGNEQFF. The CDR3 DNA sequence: TGCGCCAGCAGCCTCCCCGACAGGGGCAATGAGCAGTTCTTC.

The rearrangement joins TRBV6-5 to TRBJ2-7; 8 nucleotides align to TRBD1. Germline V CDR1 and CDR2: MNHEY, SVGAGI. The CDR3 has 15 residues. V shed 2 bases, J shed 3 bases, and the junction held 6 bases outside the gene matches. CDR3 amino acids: CASSYLPGQGYEQYF. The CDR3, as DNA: TGTGCCAGCAGTTACCTCCCCGGACAGGGCTACGAGCAGTACTTC.

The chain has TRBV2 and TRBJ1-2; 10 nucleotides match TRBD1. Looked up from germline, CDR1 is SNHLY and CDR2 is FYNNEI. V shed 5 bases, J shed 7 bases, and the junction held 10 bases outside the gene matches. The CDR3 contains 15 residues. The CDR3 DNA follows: TGTGCCAGCAGTCTCGGGACAGGGGCTTTTGGTGGCTACACCTTC. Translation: CASSLGTGAFGGYTF.

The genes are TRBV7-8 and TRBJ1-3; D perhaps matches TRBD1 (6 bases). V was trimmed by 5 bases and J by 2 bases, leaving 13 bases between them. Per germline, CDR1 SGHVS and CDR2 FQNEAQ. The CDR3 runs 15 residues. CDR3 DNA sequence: TGTGCCAGCAGCCCACCAGGGGTAACTGGAAACACCATATATTTT. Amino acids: CASSPPGVTGNTIYF.

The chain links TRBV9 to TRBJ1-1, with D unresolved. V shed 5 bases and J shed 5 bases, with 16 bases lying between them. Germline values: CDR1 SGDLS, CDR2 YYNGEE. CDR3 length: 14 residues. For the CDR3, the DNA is TGTGCCAGCAGGGCTATGATGGAGGATACTGAAGCTTTCTTT. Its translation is CASRAMMEDTEAFF.

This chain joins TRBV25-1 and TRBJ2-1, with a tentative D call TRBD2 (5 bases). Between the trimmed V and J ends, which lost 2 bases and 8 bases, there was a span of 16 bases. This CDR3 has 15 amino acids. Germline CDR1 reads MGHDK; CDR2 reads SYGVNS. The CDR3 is CASSEPIPPADEQFF. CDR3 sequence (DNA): TGTGCCAGCAGTGAACCTATACCCCCAGCGGATGAGCAGTTCTTC.

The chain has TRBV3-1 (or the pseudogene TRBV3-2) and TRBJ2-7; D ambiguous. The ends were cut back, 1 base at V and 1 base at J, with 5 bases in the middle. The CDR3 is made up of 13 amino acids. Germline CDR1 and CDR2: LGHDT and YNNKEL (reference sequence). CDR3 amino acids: CASSQVRSYEQYF. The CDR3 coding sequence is TGTGCCAGCAGCCAAGTCCGGTCCTACGAGCAGTACTTC.

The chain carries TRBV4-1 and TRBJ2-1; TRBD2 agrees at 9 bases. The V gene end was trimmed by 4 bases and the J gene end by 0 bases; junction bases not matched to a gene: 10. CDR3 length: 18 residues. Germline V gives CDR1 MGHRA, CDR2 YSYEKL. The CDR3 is CASSPLPSAGGSYNEQFF. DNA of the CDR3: TGCGCCAGCAGCCCCCTACCGTCAGCGGGGGGCTCCTACAATGAGCAGTTCTTC.

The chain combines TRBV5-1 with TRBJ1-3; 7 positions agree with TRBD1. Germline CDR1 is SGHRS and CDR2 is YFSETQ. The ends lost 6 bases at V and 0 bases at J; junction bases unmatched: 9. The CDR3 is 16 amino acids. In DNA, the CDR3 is TGCGCCAGCACGACTGCAGGGGGACCCTCTGGAAACACCATATATTTT. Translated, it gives CASTTAGGPSGNTIYF.

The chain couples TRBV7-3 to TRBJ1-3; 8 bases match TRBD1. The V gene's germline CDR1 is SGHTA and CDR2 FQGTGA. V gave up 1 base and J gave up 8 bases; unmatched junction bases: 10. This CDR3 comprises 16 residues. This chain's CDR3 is CASSLNQGQVRDTIYF. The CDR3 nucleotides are TGTGCCAGCAGCTTAAATCAGGGACAGGTTCGGGACACCATATATTTT.

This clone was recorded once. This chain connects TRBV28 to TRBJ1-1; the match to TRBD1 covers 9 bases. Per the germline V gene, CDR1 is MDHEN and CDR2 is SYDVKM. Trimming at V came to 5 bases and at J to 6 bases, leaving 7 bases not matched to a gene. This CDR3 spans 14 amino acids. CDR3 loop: CASSAGDRDPEAFF. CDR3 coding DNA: TGTGCCAGCAGTGCGGGGGACAGGGACCCTGAAGCTTTCTTT.

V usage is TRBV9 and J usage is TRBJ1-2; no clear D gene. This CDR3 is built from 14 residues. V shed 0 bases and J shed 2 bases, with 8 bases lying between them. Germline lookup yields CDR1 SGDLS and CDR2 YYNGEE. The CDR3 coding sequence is TGTGCCAGCAGCGTAGGAGTGCACAACTATGGCTACACCTTC. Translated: CASSVGVHNYGYTF.

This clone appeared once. The CDR3 nucleotides are TGTGCCAGCAGCGTAGTGCCTAGTGAAAAACTGTTTTTT. It codes for CASSVVPSEKLFF. The chain is built from TRBV9 and TRBJ1-4; no firm D call. CDR1 is SGDLS and CDR2 is YYNGEE in the germline V gene. Trimming shortened V by 0 bases and J by 7 bases, and 7 bases separated the two germline ends. This CDR3 spans 13 amino acids.

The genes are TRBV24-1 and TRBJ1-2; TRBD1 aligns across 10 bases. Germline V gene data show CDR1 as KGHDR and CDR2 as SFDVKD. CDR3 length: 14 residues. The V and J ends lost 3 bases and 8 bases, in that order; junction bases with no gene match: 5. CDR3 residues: CATSDGTGEKGYTF. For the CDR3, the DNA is TGTGCCACCAGTGATGGGACAGGGGAAAAGGGCTACACCTTC.